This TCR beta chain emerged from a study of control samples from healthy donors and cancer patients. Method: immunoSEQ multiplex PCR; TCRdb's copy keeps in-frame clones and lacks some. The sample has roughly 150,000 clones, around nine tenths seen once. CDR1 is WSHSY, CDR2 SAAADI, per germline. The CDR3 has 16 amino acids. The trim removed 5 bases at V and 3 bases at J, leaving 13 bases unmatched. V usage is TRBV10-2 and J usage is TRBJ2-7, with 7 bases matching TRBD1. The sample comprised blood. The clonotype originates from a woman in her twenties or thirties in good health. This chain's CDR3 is CASSLSGGRKNYEQYF. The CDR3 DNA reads TGCGCCAGCAGTCTCTCAGGGGGTCGGAAGAACTACGAGCAGTACTTC.